This T cell receptor beta chain was recorded in a study of cytomegalovirus exposure and HLA in healthy donors. Findings of the study overall: By HLA locus, TCR association rates varied in a later analysis, with DRB1 showing the most and HLA-C the fewest. About 90% or about 30% of the time was how often most TCR beta V segments were productive, according to an earlier analysis. Cytomegalovirus status was reportedly diagnosed by the classifier with high sensitivity and specificity. Some V segments, TRBV6-2 and TRBV6-3 among them, were indistinguishable and were therefore excluded.

A remark on this clone: Its cognate antigen is unknown.

Primers for the PCR totalled 60 Vbeta and 13 Jbeta. Measured with immunoSEQ multiplex PCR; TCRdb has only the in-frame clones, and not every one. The sample records 120,000 or so clones, around 66% being singletons. This CDR3 contains 14 residues. Germline V gene lookup returns CDR1 SGDLS and CDR2 YYNGEE. V trimming: 2 bases; J trimming: 3 bases; junction bases outside the gene matches: 3. The sample comprised PBMCs. The rearrangement links TRBV9 to TRBJ1-1, with TRBD1 matching over 8 bases. This receptor was taken from a woman aged 40 to 55 in good health and CMV-seropositive. For the CDR3, the DNA is TGTGCCAGCAGCGTGACAGGGGAGGACACTGAAGCTTTCTTT. Protein: CASSVTGEDTEAFF.